These 27 T cell receptor beta chains came from one sample sequenced in a study of blood T cells in healthy people across ages. With a J-beta primer mix and a sample-barcoded 5' primer, a second PCR ran about 7 to 12 cycles. TCRdb reanalysed the 5' RACE reads using MiXCR and keeps one entry per CDR3 protein. The repertoire holds around 280,000 distinct CDR3 sequences, with 25% to 30% as singletons. The material sequenced was blood. These receptors came from a woman aged 70-85 years in good health.

The gene calls are TRBV7-2 and TRBJ1-1; TRBD1 is a possible D gene (6 bases). Deletions cut 1 base from V and 3 bases from J, with 12 bases between. This CDR3 is 15 amino acids long. Germline V gene sequence: CDR1 SGHTA, CDR2 FQGNSA. CDR3 sequence: CASSLESGVDTEAFF. CDR3 DNA sequence: TGTGCCAGCAGCTTAGAATCAGGGGTGGACACTGAAGCTTTCTTT.

The chain combines TRBV4-3 with TRBJ1-2, with a tentative D call TRBD1 (5 bases). The CDR3 has 15 residues. Looked up from germline, CDR1 is LGHNA and CDR2 is YSLEER. Deletions cut 4 bases from V and 5 bases from J, with 17 bases between. CDR3 sequence reads: CASSPQGGERYGYTF. CDR3 DNA: TGCGCCAGCAGCCCCCAGGGAGGGGAAAGGTATGGCTACACCTTC.

The chain recombines TRBV9 with TRBJ2-3; 8 bases are shared with TRBD2. This CDR3 comprises 14 residues. V trimming: 4 bases; J trimming: 8 bases; junction bases outside the gene matches: 9. Germline V CDR1 and CDR2: SGDLS, YYNGEE. CDR3 sequence reads: CASSQGLVRSTQYF. The CDR3 nucleotides are TGTGCCAGCAGCCAGGGACTAGTAAGGAGTACGCAGTATTTT.

The chain links TRBV11-2 to TRBJ2-6; D is uncertain. Germline CDR1 SGHAT, CDR2 FQNNGV. Trimming took off 5 bases at V and 0 bases at J, with 8 bases between the two ends. There are 15 residues in the CDR3. The CDR3 nucleotides are TGTGCCAGCAGCCAAACGGTCTCTGGGGCCAACGTCCTGACTTTC. Its translation is CASSQTVSGANVLTF.

This clonotype has only a few counts. The chain employs TRBV4-1 and TRBJ2-7; 7 bases align to TRBD1. The CDR3 is 15 amino acids. CDR1 is MGHRA and CDR2 is YSYEKL in the germline V gene. With 0 bases clipped from V and 2 bases from J, the junction kept 4 bases outside the gene matches. This chain's CDR3 is CASSQDRGKTYEQYF. The CDR3 nucleotides read TGCGCCAGCAGCCAAGACAGGGGGAAAACCTACGAGCAGTACTTC.

This clonotype was observed a few times. The chain joins TRBV20-1 to TRBJ1-2; D may be TRBD1 (5 bases). This CDR3 is 11 amino acids long. Trimming removed 3 bases at V and 3 bases at J, with 5 bases between. Germline CDR1 is DFQATT and CDR2 is SNEGSKA (reference sequence). CDR3 amino acids: CSARTDYGYTF. The CDR3 coding sequence is TGCAGTGCTAGGACAGACTATGGCTACACCTTC.

This clonotype was seen more than once but under ten times. The chain uses TRBV11-2 and TRBJ2-5, with D perhaps matching TRBD1 (7 bases). TRBJ2-7 explains the end of the DNA better; the J call may be wrong. The CDR3 has 16 amino acids. In germline, CDR1 is SGHAT, CDR2 FQNNGV. CDR3 sequence: CASSFRAGGKSYEQYF. CDR3 in DNA: TGTGCCAGCAGCTTCCGGGCAGGGGGGAAATCCTACGAGCAGTACTTC.

The genes are TRBV28 and TRBJ2-5; D uncertain. Matching the DNA end better, TRBJ2-7 makes the J call doubtful. The CDR3 is made up of 12 amino acids. Germline loops: CDR1 MDHEN, CDR2 SYDVKM. CDR3 DNA: TGTGCCAGCAGTTTTCCCTTTAACGAGCAGTACTTC. This translates into CASSFPFNEQYF.

The chain carries TRBV5-1 and TRBJ2-2, with TRBD1 identical over 8 bases. In germline, CDR1 is SGHRS, CDR2 YFSETQ. The CDR3 is made up of 14 amino acids. Losses at the gene ends were 4 bases for V and 8 bases for J; bases not matched to a gene: 7. The CDR3 sequence: CASSTPGGRGELFF. Written as DNA, the CDR3 is TGCGCCAGCAGCACCCCAGGGGGCCGGGGGGAGCTGTTTTTT.

The rearrangement uses TRBV12-3 or TRBV12-4 and TRBJ1-5; no reliable D call. The CDR3 covers 13 residues. The V end lost 6 bases, the J end lost 8 bases, and 14 bases lay between the germline ends. The CDR3 here is CASSRPGNEPQHF. The CDR3 DNA is TGTGCCAGCAGCCGGCCGGGGAATGAGCCCCAGCATTTT.

This clonotype was seen more than once but under ten times. V and J are TRBV20-1 and TRBJ2-1; 11 nucleotides match TRBD2. There are 14 residues in the CDR3. Trimming took 6 bases from V and 4 from J; bases not matched to a gene: 5. In germline, CDR1 is DFQATT, CDR2 SNEGSKA (reference sequence). CDR3 loop: CSALGLAGYNEQFF. The CDR3 DNA follows: TGCAGTGCCCTTGGACTAGCGGGTTACAATGAGCAGTTCTTC.

This clonotype came up a few times. The chain carries TRBV11-2 and TRBJ2-1; perhaps TRBD2 as D (6 bases). The DNA end is more similar to TRBJ2-5, so the J call may be wrong. CDR1 and CDR2 (germline): SGHAT, FQNNGV. The CDR3 has 16 amino acids. CDR3: CASSLSVAALPETQYF. The DNA of the CDR3 is TGTGCCAGCAGCTTAAGTGTAGCGGCACTCCCGGAGACCCAGTACTTC.

A remark on this clonotype: The conserved phenylalanine or tryptophan normally closing the CDR3 is absent here, so this likely arose from a read error. V is TRBV2 and J is TRBJ1-1; D gene uncertain. There are 11 residues in the CDR3. Trimming took 4 bases from V and 8 from J, leaving 8 bases between them. Germline V gives CDR1 SNHLY, CDR2 FYNNEI. DNA of the CDR3: TGTGCCAGCAGTGTTACAACCGAAGCTTTCTCT. This codes for CASSVTTEAFS.

This clonotype has at least ten counts. The genes are TRBV7-9 and TRBJ2-6; D not certain. Germline values: CDR1 SEHNR, CDR2 FQNEAQ (reference sequence). CDR3 size: 15 residues. The V end lost 3 bases, the J end lost 2 bases, and 8 bases lay between the germline ends. The CDR3 nucleotides are TGTGCCAGCAGCTTGTCTCTAACTGGGGCCAACGTCCTGACTTTC. It yields the protein CASSLSLTGANVLTF.

This rearrangement joins TRBV20-1 to TRBJ2-5; no clear D. The DNA end lines up better with TRBJ2-1; the J call may be wrong. This CDR3 comprises 14 residues. Germline V gene data show CDR1 as DFQATT and CDR2 as SNEGSKA (reference sequence). The CDR3 DNA reads TGCAGTGCTAGCCCAGCGACTGGCTACAATGAGCAGTTCTTC. Translating gives CSASPATGYNEQFF.

The genes are TRBV20-1 and TRBJ2-7; 13 bases line up with TRBD2. Trimming at V came to 5 bases and at J to 5 bases, leaving 3 bases not matched to a gene. In germline, CDR1 is DFQATT, CDR2 SNEGSKA (reference sequence). The CDR3 is made up of 13 amino acids. The CDR3 DNA reads as TGCAGTGCTGGGGGACTAGCGGGGAACGAGCAGTACTTC. Translated: CSAGGLAGNEQYF.

There are a few counts of this clonotype. This rearrangement joins TRBV6-2 or TRBV6-3 to TRBJ1-1; unclear D gene. The CDR3 runs 13 residues. Germline V CDR1 and CDR2: MNHEY, SVGEGT. V gave up 4 bases and J gave up 4 bases, with 10 bases separating them. Here the CDR3 DNA reads TGTGCCAGCAGTTTACGGCCGATCACTGAAGCTTTCTTT. Encoded protein: CASSLRPITEAFF.

The CDR3 sequence: CASTLTAKGPQHF. The CDR3 DNA follows: TGTGCCAGTACCCTGACGGCGAAGGGGCCCCAGCATTTT. The J gene is TRBJ1-5, the V gene TRBV19; no definite D call. The CDR3 is made up of 13 amino acids. Per germline, CDR1 LNHDA and CDR2 SQIVND (reference sequence). V shed 7 bases and J shed 9 bases, with 16 bases lying between them. Drawing the rest from reference TRBV19 and TRBJ1-5, the complete variable domain is DGGITQSPKYLFRKEGQNVTLSCEQNLNHDAMYWYRQDPGQGLRLIYYSQIVNDFQKGDIAEGYSVSREKKESFPLTVTSAQKNPTAFYLCASTLTAKGPQHFGDGTRLSIL.

The table lists this clonotype with a few counts. The rearrangement joins TRBV5-1 to TRBJ2-7, with 13 bases fitting TRBD2. The CDR3 covers 13 residues. Germline CDR1 is SGHRS and CDR2 is YFSETQ. Trimming removed 7 bases from V and 6 bases from J; junction bases left unmatched: 4. DNA for the CDR3: TGCGCCAGCCAACTAGCGGGAGGGGTCGAGCAGTACTTC. This gives the protein CASQLAGGVEQYF.

The chain has TRBV4-2 and TRBJ2-5, with TRBD2 matching over 7 bases. The DNA end favors TRBJ2-7, so the J call may be wrong. The germline gives CDR1 LGHNA, CDR2 YNFKEQ. This CDR3 contains 15 residues. The CDR3 reads CASSQVISGAYEQYF. CDR3 DNA: TGTGCCAGCAGCCAAGTTATCAGCGGGGCCTACGAGCAGTACTTC.

This clonotype was observed a handful of times. The rearrangement uses TRBV19 and TRBJ1-6; D unclear. The CDR3 consists of 15 residues. V shed 3 bases and J shed 7 bases, with 13 bases lying between them. Germline CDR1 is LNHDA and CDR2 is SQIVND (reference sequence). The CDR3 sequence is CASSMRRVDNSPLHF. The CDR3 DNA sequence: TGTGCCAGTAGTATGAGGAGGGTGGACAATTCACCCCTCCACTTT.

The gene calls are TRBV6-1 and TRBJ2-6, with D hard to call. The CDR3 is made up of 14 amino acids. Germline V CDR1 and CDR2: MNHNS, SASEGT. V was pared by 7 bases and J by 4 bases, with 11 bases between. The CDR3 DNA reads TGTGCCAGCACCGCTTCCCACGGGGCCAACGTCCTGACTTTC. Its translation: CASTASHGANVLTF.

This clonotype was counted only a few times. One end of the junction fails to match germline, which may point to a read error. V and J are TRBV5-1 and TRBJ2-7, with 10 bases that match TRBD2. CDR1 is SGHRS, CDR2 YFSETQ, per germline. CDR3 length equals 17 residues. The DNA of the CDR3 is TGCGCCGGCAGCTTGACCATGGGGACTAGCGAGAGAGGGGCCCATGACTTC. Residues: CAGSLTMGTSERGAHDF.

There are a few counts of this clonotype. Since a much larger clone is just one base distant, this may be a read error. The rearrangement joins TRBV12-5 to TRBJ1-2; D call uncertain. Per the germline V gene, CDR1 is LGHNT and CDR2 is FRNRAP. The CDR3 is made up of 12 amino acids. The DNA for the CDR3 is TGTGCTAGTGGTGCGACTAACTATGGCTACGCCTTC. The encoded protein is CASGATNYGYAF.

V is TRBV15 and J is TRBJ1-5; weak D call: TRBD1 (5 bases). With 4 bases removed from V and 8 bases from J, the gap between germline ends came to 18 bases. The CDR3 totals 15 residues. The germline V gene encodes CDR1 LNHNV and CDR2 YYDKDF (reference sequence). The chain's CDR3 is CATSTFTGTGEPQHF. The CDR3 DNA reads as TGTGCCACCAGCACCTTCACCGGGACCGGGGAGCCCCAGCATTTT. The variable domain in full, completed from reference TRBV15 and TRBJ1-5, reads DAMVIQNPRYQVTQFGKPVTLSCSQTLNHNVMYWYQQKSSQAPKLLFHYYDKDFNNEADTPDNFQSRRPNTSFCFLDIRSPGLGDTAMYLCATSTFTGTGEPQHFGDGTRLSIL.

The chain joins TRBV2 to TRBJ2-5; tentatively, D is TRBD2 (5 bases). The CDR3 extends over 13 amino acids. From germline, CDR1 is SNHLY and CDR2 FYNNEI. Trimming shortened V by 6 bases and J by 5 bases, and 13 bases separated the two germline ends. CDR3 DNA sequence: TGTGCCAGCAGCGGACTGGCGTTGGAGACCCAGTACTTC. Its translation is CASSGLALETQYF.

This clonotype was recorded only once. The gene calls are TRBV20-1 and TRBJ1-2; 7 bases are shared with TRBD1. CDR3 length: 13 residues. Germline V lookup: CDR1 DFQATT, CDR2 SNEGSKA (reference sequence). Trimming removed 5 bases from V and 4 bases from J; junction bases left unmatched: 7. The CDR3 sequence: CSALDRDLYGYTF. DNA of the CDR3: TGCAGTGCTCTAGACAGGGACCTCTATGGCTACACCTTC.